The 21 T cell receptor beta chains below were found in one sample sequenced in a study of blood T cell repertoires in COVID-19. Using immunoSEQ multiplex PCR, the repertoire was profiled, and TCRdb retains in-frame clones only, with some absent. The table records 200,000 to 300,000 clones, more than 70% of them present only once. Material for sequencing was PBMCs or T cells enriched from blood (not recorded which). The receptor set was obtained from a woman in her thirties or forties with acute COVID-19.

This chain joins TRBV6-1 and TRBJ1-5; D unresolved. The CDR3 contains 13 residues. V was cut by 1 base and J by 8 bases, with 9 bases left in between. Per the germline V gene, CDR1 is MNHNS and CDR2 is SASEGT. CDR3 DNA sequence: TGTGCCAGCAGTGAAGGGAGGGCTGAGCCCCAGCATTTT. As protein: CASSEGRAEPQHF.

The V call is TRBV7-2, the J call TRBJ1-1; perhaps TRBD1 as D (5 bases). Germline CDR1 SGHTA, CDR2 FQGNSA. Trimming removed 5 bases at V and 4 bases at J, with 14 bases between. This CDR3 comprises 14 residues. The CDR3 here is CASSSTGLVTEAFF. DNA for the CDR3: TGTGCCAGCAGCAGTACAGGTTTGGTCACTGAAGCTTTCTTT.

This rearrangement joins TRBV5-8 to TRBJ2-2, with TRBD1 matching 8 bases. Germline trimming cut 0 bases from V and 3 bases from J; bases unmatched to any gene: 4. Per germline, CDR1 SGHTS and CDR2 YDEGEE. CDR3 length equals 16 residues. The chain's CDR3 is CASSLGGQVDTGELFF. The CDR3 nucleotides read TGTGCCAGCAGCTTGGGGGGACAGGTGGACACCGGGGAGCTGTTTTTT.

This clone was seen only a few times. This chain links TRBV18 with TRBJ2-2, with no clear D. Germline lookup yields CDR1 KGHSH and CDR2 LQKENI. The CDR3 length is 14 residues. V lost 2 bases, J lost 1 base, and 5 bases lay in between. DNA for the CDR3: TGTGCCAGCTCACCAGGGCAGAACACCGGGGAGCTGTTTTTT. Its translation: CASSPGQNTGELFF.

This chain uses TRBV7-8 with TRBJ2-3; perhaps TRBD2 as D (6 bases). Germline values: CDR1 SGHVS, CDR2 FQNEAQ. The CDR3 extends over 12 amino acids. V lost 5 bases and J lost 5, with 8 bases in between. DNA for the CDR3: TGTGCCAGCAGCCCCGGGGGAGATACGCAGTATTTT. Translated, it gives CASSPGGDTQYF.

The chain carries TRBV9 and TRBJ1-2; 10 bases line up with TRBD1. CDR3 length: 17 residues. The V segment lost 3 bases and the J segment 7 bases; nucleotides outside the gene matches: 15. Germline values: CDR1 SGDLS, CDR2 YYNGEE. The chain's CDR3 is CASSEPGQGKGEGGYTF. CDR3 DNA sequence: TGTGCCAGCAGCGAACCGGGACAGGGGAAAGGGGAGGGTGGCTACACCTTC. The full variable domain, rest sourced from reference TRBV9 and TRBJ1-2, is DSGVTQTPKHLITATGQRVTLRCSPRSGDLSVYWYQQSLDQGLQFLIQYYNGEERAKGNILERFSAQQFPDLHSELNLSSLELGDSALYFCASSEPGQGKGEGGYTFGSGTRLTVV.

The chain recombines TRBV2 with TRBJ1-4; tentatively, D is TRBD1 (6 bases). The CDR3 covers 16 residues. Germline V gene lookup returns CDR1 SNHLY and CDR2 FYNNEI. Trimming removed 7 bases at V and 3 bases at J, with 18 bases between. The CDR3 DNA follows: TGTGCCAGCAACCTCCTGGGGGAGGGGGCTAATGAAAAACTGTTTTTT. Protein sequence: CASNLLGEGANEKLFF. Looking up the rest from reference TRBV2 and TRBJ1-4 gives the full variable domain: EPEVTQTPSHQVTQMGQEVILRCVPISNHLYFYWYRQILGQKVEFLVSFYNNEISEKSEIFDDQFSVERPDGSNFTLKIRSTKLEDSAMYFCASNLLGEGANEKLFFGSGTQLSVL.

The genes are TRBV3-1 (or the pseudogene TRBV3-2) and TRBJ1-2, with D unclear. The CDR3 is 14 residues long. The V end was cut by 4 bases, the J end by 0 bases, with 9 bases between. Germline values: CDR1 LGHDT, CDR2 YNNKEL (reference sequence). CDR3 loop: CASSPTPANYGYTF. CDR3 DNA sequence: TGTGCCAGCAGCCCGACACCTGCTAACTATGGCTACACCTTC.

J is TRBJ2-3 and V is TRBV4-3, with D perhaps TRBD2 (5 bases). V was clipped by 2 bases and J by 5 bases, with 8 bases between them. Germline V gene lookup returns CDR1 LGHNA and CDR2 YSLEER. The CDR3 runs to 13 residues. This chain's CDR3 is CASSQNREDTQYF. CDR3 nucleotide sequence: TGCGCCAGCAGCCAAAACCGGGAAGATACGCAGTATTTT.

The chain joins TRBV5-4 to TRBJ1-2, with D maybe TRBD1 (5 bases). The CDR3 consists of 15 residues. The germline V gene has CDR1 SGHNT and CDR2 YYREEE (reference sequence). V lost 2 bases, J lost 4 bases, and 15 bases lay in between. The CDR3 sequence is CASSFRQIGSYGYTF. CDR3 nucleotides: TGTGCCAGCAGCTTCCGACAGATTGGCTCCTATGGCTACACCTTC.

This rearrangement joins TRBV5-6 to TRBJ2-3; TRBD2 matches 9 bases. V lost 0 bases and J lost 4; bases outside the gene matches: 3. The length of the CDR3 is 15 residues. Germline V gene sequence: CDR1 SGHDT, CDR2 YYEEEE. The CDR3: CASSLGTSVSDTQYF. The DNA of the CDR3 is TGTGCCAGCAGCTTGGGGACTAGCGTTTCAGATACGCAGTATTTT.

The rearrangement links TRBV24-1 to TRBJ2-3, with D perhaps TRBD2 (5 bases). Trimming removed 5 bases at V and 6 bases at J, with 11 bases between. Germline-derived CDR1 and CDR2 are KGHDR and SFDVKD. The CDR3 has 13 residues. The CDR3 is CATSVRPGDTQYF. DNA of the CDR3: TGTGCCACCAGTGTTCGCCCGGGGGATACGCAGTATTTT.

The rearrangement uses TRBV9 and TRBJ1-1; D gene ambiguous. CDR3 length: 13 residues. V lost 0 bases and J lost 4, with 7 bases in between. The germline V gene has CDR1 SGDLS and CDR2 YYNGEE. This chain's CDR3 is CASSVAGRTEAFF. DNA for the CDR3: TGTGCCAGCAGCGTAGCTGGGCGCACTGAAGCTTTCTTT.

This rearrangement joins TRBV7-2 to TRBJ1-3; possibly TRBD1 for D (5 bases). V was shortened by 5 bases and J by 4 bases, with 18 bases between the two germline ends. This CDR3 is built from 16 residues. The germline CDR1 and CDR2 sequences are SGHTA and FQGNSA. For the CDR3, the DNA is TGTGCCAGCAGCAACGAACGGGGAGGGGCAGGAAACACCATATATTTT. This codes for CASSNERGGAGNTIYF.

The J gene is TRBJ1-2, the V gene TRBV4-1, with 7 bases fitting TRBD1. CDR3 size: 15 residues. Germline V gene sequence: CDR1 MGHRA, CDR2 YSYEKL. Germline trimming cut 2 bases from V and 2 bases from J; bases unmatched to any gene: 5. CDR3 DNA sequence: TGCGCCAGCAGCCAACACACGGGACAGAACTATGGCTACACCTTC. Encoded protein: CASSQHTGQNYGYTF.

The rearrangement uses TRBV6-5 and TRBJ2-3; 8 bases agree with TRBD2. The germline gives CDR1 MNHEY, CDR2 SVGAGI. Trimming removed 1 base from V and 3 bases from J; junction bases left unmatched: 6. The CDR3 spans 16 residues. The DNA of the CDR3 is TGTGCCAGCAGTTACTACGGGGGGGCCCGGACAGATACGCAGTATTTT. Translated, it gives CASSYYGGARTDTQYF.

V and J are TRBV5-1 and TRBJ1-2; no clear D gene. Germline V gene lookup returns CDR1 SGHRS and CDR2 YFSETQ. V was shortened by 0 bases and J by 0 bases, with 6 bases between the two germline ends. The CDR3 runs to 14 residues. CDR3 nucleotide sequence: TGCGCCAGCAGCTTGGCGCAGGCTAACTATGGCTACACCTTC. It yields the protein CASSLAQANYGYTF.

The V and J genes are TRBV4-3 and TRBJ2-3, with 10 bases aligning to TRBD2. The germline gives CDR1 LGHNA, CDR2 YSLEER. CDR3 length: 15 residues. V was clipped by 2 bases and J by 4 bases; unmatched bases: 3. CDR3 loop: CASSQLAGESDTQYF. CDR3 DNA sequence: TGCGCCAGCAGCCAACTAGCGGGAGAGTCAGATACGCAGTATTTT.

The V call is TRBV6-5, the J call TRBJ1-4; 8 bases align to TRBD1. The CDR3 is 16 amino acids. CDR1 is MNHEY and CDR2 is SVGAGI in the germline V gene. J lost 6 bases, V lost 3 bases, and 9 bases had no gene match. The CDR3 region has the DNA TGTGCCAGCAGTTATTTCGTCCAGGGGGCGGATGAAAAACTGTTTTTT. Protein sequence: CASSYFVQGADEKLFF.

The chain joins TRBV5-6 to TRBJ2-7; TRBD1 is a possible D gene (5 bases). The CDR3 covers 14 residues. The V end lost 3 bases, the J end lost 0 bases, and 10 bases lay between the germline ends. In germline, CDR1 is SGHDT, CDR2 YYEEEE. The CDR3 loop reads CASSSGHASYEQYV. The CDR3 DNA is TGTGCCAGCAGCTCCGGACATGCCTCCTACGAGCAGTACGTC.

This chain uses TRBV29-1 with TRBJ1-2, with D possibly matching TRBD1 (5 bases). With 3 bases removed from V and 5 bases from J, the gap between germline ends came to 7 bases. Germline loops: CDR1 SQVTM, CDR2 ANQGSEA. CDR3 size: 11 residues. The CDR3 loop reads CSVDSGYGYTF. The CDR3 bases are TGCAGCGTTGACTCAGGGTATGGCTACACCTTC.